The present T cell receptor beta chain was sequenced within a study of blood T cell repertoires in COVID-19 (dated by TCRdb to the early 2020s). For the wider study: The collaborator samples originated in the United States, Italy and Spain and spanned the acute and convalescent phases of COVID-19. The dataset comprised deeply sampled blood TCRbeta repertoires from subjects exposed to, actively infected with, or recovered from COVID-19. HLA class I and class II types, where available, came from metadata supplied by the sample provider rather than from assay-based typing. The samples were drawn from two sources: the first 160 participants of the ongoing ImmuneRACE study, and 950 to 1,500 subjects contributed by 6 global collaborators. The sample metadata nearly always contained a de-identified subject ID, COVID-19 status, age in years and sex. A freely available public database, intended as a resource for researchers studying the immune response to SARS-CoV-2, is where the repertoires were released. The prospective study material was composed of cDNA or gDNA derived from T cells, B-cell-depleted T cells, or PBMCs.

For this clone: Its antigen target is currently unknown. One base away there is no much larger clone; base qualities are not given.

Taken from cysteine to phenylalanine, the CDR3 has 15 residues. CDR3 DNA is the only sequence kept; it has 45 bases, read in frame from the first base. From a lookup of the germline V gene, CDR1 and CDR2 are LGHNT and FRNRAP. A distance of 12 bases separates the germline ends of V and J, which lose 6 bases and 0 bases respectively. The immunoSEQ Assay, a bias-controlled multiplex PCR, was used to amplify TCRbeta CDR3 regions from genomic DNA. From the authors' description of their analysis: Nucleated cell counts per sample were estimated from amplification of reference gene primers within the assay. Sequence reads were collapsed and filtered to measure the absolute abundance of every unique TCRbeta CDR3 rearrangement. For each sample, productive Simpson clonality was calculated as the square root of Simpson's diversity index across productive rearrangements. TCRdb stores this immuneACCESS table with in-frame sequences only. Part of the clones is absent; in the studies checked, under half of the shortfall reflects unresolved V genes, and no reason is known for the rest. The V and J calls and clone size were taken over from that table, and D and trimming were inferred from the DNA. For this sample there are around 250,000 clones; roughly 80% appear just once. Over 4% of the sample comes from the top ten.

Findings and caveats that apply to the study as a whole: The amount of clinical and demographic metadata varied by source and participant and was provided uncurated.

In the prospective study, participants were roughly 18 to 90 years old, resided in fewer than 25 geographic areas of the United States, and were enrolled through a virtual design. Cohort assignment in the prospective study relied on participant-reported clinical history from a screening survey and a study questionnaire. Exposed participants had been in contact with someone with a PCR-confirmed or clinician-diagnosed COVID-19 case within 2 weeks of study entry. In the prospective study, whole blood, serum and a nasopharyngeal or oropharyngeal swab were collected from each participant by mobile phlebotomists. Over a roughly 2-month period, participants in the prospective study had the option of providing additional blood draws and questionnaires. Blood samples from the prospective study were shipped frozen or at room temperature prior to DNA extraction.

The V gene is TRBV12-5 and the J gene is TRBJ1-5, and perhaps TRBD1 as D gene, on 6 matching bases. Sequencing used PBMCs or T cells enriched from blood (not recorded which). The clonotype originates from a man aged 35 to 55 who had been exposed to COVID-19. The CDR3 corresponds to CASGQGQISNQPQHF. The DNA is TGTGCTAGTGGACAAGGACAGATTAGCAATCAGCCCCAGCATTTT.